Shown below are 23 T cell receptor beta chains from a single sample sequenced in a study of shared clonotypes between healthy human individuals. The table came from immunoSEQ multiplex PCR; TCRdb's copy has only in-frame clones and leaves some out. The sample consists of 2 million to 2.5 million clones, 95% of them appearing once. Sequenced material: naive CD4+ T cells sorted from blood. Subset here: CD45RA+ positively selected. The receptors were gathered from a man younger than 30 in good health.

This clone appeared once. The chain carries TRBV5-1 and TRBJ1-2, with D uncertain. The germline V gene encodes CDR1 SGHRS and CDR2 YFSETQ. This CDR3 is 13 amino acids long. V dropped 5 bases and J dropped 3 bases, with 11 bases sitting between them. The CDR3 protein is CASREAEYYGYTF. Here the CDR3 DNA reads TGCGCCAGCAGGGAAGCCGAATACTATGGCTACACCTTC. Full variable domain (remainder filled in from reference TRBV5-1 and TRBJ1-2): KAGVTQTPRYLIKTRGQQVTLSCSPISGHRSVSWYQQTPGQGLQFLFEYFSETQRNKGNFPGRFSGRQFSNSRSEMNVSTLELGDSALYLCASREAEYYGYTFGSGTRLTVV.

The chain has TRBV2 and TRBJ2-6; 10 bases fit TRBD1. Trimming at V came to 7 bases and at J to 3 bases, leaving 6 bases not matched to a gene. The V gene's germline CDR1 is SNHLY and CDR2 FYNNEI. The CDR3 extends over 16 amino acids. The chain's CDR3 is CASTSTGGGGANVLTF. DNA of the CDR3: TGTGCCAGCACTTCGACAGGGGGCGGTGGGGCCAACGTCCTGACTTTC.

The table lists this clone with a count of one. This chain connects TRBV30 to TRBJ2-1; 7 nucleotides match TRBD2. J was trimmed by 0 bases and V by 2 bases; bases with no gene match: 7. The germline gives CDR1 GTSNPN, CDR2 SVGIG (reference sequence). The CDR3 extends over 16 amino acids. The CDR3 sequence is CAWSTWGGSSYNEQFF. The CDR3 DNA reads TGTGCCTGGAGTACGTGGGGCGGGAGCTCCTACAATGAGCAGTTCTTC.

The chain is built from TRBV2 and TRBJ2-2, with TRBD1 as a possible D gene (6 bases). Trimming took off 5 bases at V and 8 bases at J, with 12 bases between the two ends. Germline loops: CDR1 SNHLY, CDR2 FYNNEI. This CDR3 has 13 amino acids. CDR3 in amino acids: CASSRQVEGELFF. In DNA, the CDR3 is TGTGCCAGCAGTCGACAGGTGGAGGGGGAGCTGTTTTTT.

This clone was seen only once. V usage is TRBV18 and J usage is TRBJ2-1; D not certain. The length of the CDR3 is 16 residues. V was shortened by 0 bases and J by 5 bases, with 14 bases between the two germline ends. CDR1 is KGHSH, CDR2 LQKENI, per germline. CDR3 protein: CASSPPRARFDNEQFF. The DNA for the CDR3 is TGTGCCAGCTCACCACCGAGAGCCCGATTTGACAATGAGCAGTTCTTC. Using reference TRBV18 and TRBJ2-1 for the parts outside the CDR3, the full variable domain is NAGVMQNPRHLVRRRGQEARLRCSPMKGHSHVYWYRQLPEEGLKFMVYLQKENIIDESGMPKERFSAEFPKEGPSILRIQQVVRGDSAAYFCASSPPRARFDNEQFFGPGTRLTVL.

This clone has a single count. The J gene is TRBJ2-7, the V gene TRBV9; weak D call: TRBD2 (5 bases). CDR1 and CDR2 (germline): SGDLS, YYNGEE. This CDR3 spans 14 amino acids. V was cut by 0 bases and J by 4 bases, with 11 bases left in between. The CDR3 spells CASSVDGVAYEQYF. CDR3 sequence (DNA): TGTGCCAGCAGCGTAGACGGGGTGGCATACGAGCAGTACTTC.

The CDR3 sequence: CASSQGGWQYF. The CDR3 nucleotides are TGTGCCAGCAGCCAAGGGGGTTGGCAGTACTTC. This chain connects TRBV14 to TRBJ2-7; no definite D call. The V gene lost 1 base and the J gene lost 9 bases, with 7 bases spanning the gap. The CDR3 extends over 11 amino acids. In germline, CDR1 is SGHDN, CDR2 FVKESK.

The rearrangement links TRBV20-1 to TRBJ2-3; D remains ambiguous. This CDR3 comprises 11 residues. The V and J ends lost 3 bases and 5 bases respectively, with 6 bases between them. Germline CDR1 is DFQATT and CDR2 is SNEGSKA (reference sequence). In nucleotides, the CDR3 is TGCAGTGCTAGTTCCAGAGATACGCAGTATTTT. Translated: CSASSRDTQYF.

Only one count was recorded for this clone. The V call is TRBV2, the J call TRBJ2-5; 10 bases match TRBD1. This CDR3 spans 15 amino acids. Per germline, CDR1 SNHLY and CDR2 FYNNEI. With 5 bases clipped from V and 1 base from J, the junction kept 4 bases outside the gene matches. Here the CDR3 reads CASSLGQGFQETQYF. The CDR3 DNA sequence: TGTGCCAGCAGTTTGGGACAGGGGTTCCAAGAGACCCAGTACTTC.

In its sample, this clone was seen once. The chain uses TRBV5-1 and TRBJ2-2, with 11 bases fitting TRBD1. The CDR3 loop spans 16 amino acids. Germline assignment: CDR1 SGHRS and CDR2 YFSETQ. With 4 bases clipped from V and 5 bases from J, the junction kept 7 bases outside the gene matches. CDR3 amino acids: CASSIPGTGGTGELFF. Here the CDR3 DNA reads TGCGCCAGCAGCATACCCGGGACAGGGGGAACCGGGGAGCTGTTTTTT.

The chain is built from TRBV6-1 and TRBJ1-4; no reliable D call. CDR1 MNHNS and CDR2 SASEGT come from the germline V gene. The CDR3 length is 15 residues. Trimming cost V 5 bases and J 5 bases, with 15 bases left between them. The DNA for the CDR3 is TGTGCCAGCAGTTTATATGCCTTCCGGAATGAAAAACTGTTTTTT. The encoded protein is CASSLYAFRNEKLFF.

This clone appeared once. The V gene is TRBV15, the J gene TRBJ2-3; D is uncertain. Deletions cut 0 bases from V and 2 bases from J, with 6 bases between. Germline CDR1 is LNHNV and CDR2 is YYDKDF (reference sequence). The CDR3 runs 14 residues. This CDR3 reads CATSREDHTDTQYF. In DNA, the CDR3 is TGTGCCACCAGCAGAGAAGACCACACAGATACGCAGTATTTT.

The V gene is TRBV18, the J gene TRBJ2-7, with 10 positions matching TRBD2. This CDR3 has 16 amino acids. V dropped 0 bases and J dropped 4; count of bases not matched to a gene: 6. From germline, CDR1 is KGHSH and CDR2 LQKENI. The CDR3: CASSPPSGAGGYEQYF. CDR3 nucleotide sequence: TGTGCCAGCTCACCACCTTCTGGAGCGGGAGGGTACGAGCAGTACTTC.

The V call is TRBV7-9, the J call TRBJ1-2, with a tentative D call TRBD1 (5 bases). Germline lookup yields CDR1 SEHNR and CDR2 FQNEAQ (reference sequence). The CDR3 loop spans 12 amino acids. V gave up 1 base and J gave up 7 bases, with 7 bases separating them. This CDR3 reads CASSLGQTGYTF. The CDR3 nucleotides read TGTGCCAGCAGCTTAGGACAGACTGGCTACACCTTC.

This sequence joins TRBV15 and TRBJ2-4; TRBD1 aligns across 8 bases. The CDR3 runs to 13 residues. Trimming took 4 bases from V and 9 from J; bases not matched to a gene: 5. Germline V CDR1 and CDR2: LNHNV, YYDKDF (reference sequence). As DNA, the CDR3 is TGTGCCACCAGCATCCGGACAGGGATCATTCAGTACTTC. Its protein product is CATSIRTGIIQYF.

This chain uses TRBV28 with TRBJ1-2; D unclear. V lost 4 bases to trimming and J lost 4 bases, with 10 bases between them. The CDR3 has 13 amino acids. Germline V CDR1 and CDR2: MDHEN, SYDVKM. The CDR3 DNA is TGTGCCAGCAGTTCCGAGGGATCCTATGGCTACACCTTC. Protein sequence: CASSSEGSYGYTF.

This clone was observed once. Other DNA variants within this sample encode the same CDR3. The chain uses TRBV28 and TRBJ2-7; TRBD2 might be the D (6 bases). This CDR3 contains 12 residues. V was trimmed by 3 bases and J by 4 bases, leaving 7 bases between them. Germline-derived CDR1 and CDR2 are MDHEN and SYDVKM. The CDR3 DNA reads TGTGCCAGCAGTTTGGGGGGTTACGAGCAGTACTTC. This translates into CASSLGGYEQYF.

The rearrangement uses TRBV2 and TRBJ2-3, with 10 nucleotides matching TRBD2. With V trimmed by 6 bases and J by 4 bases, 4 bases remained unmatched. The germline CDR1 and CDR2 sequences are SNHLY and FYNNEI. There are 14 residues in the CDR3. CDR3 in amino acids: CASRVGTSADTQYF. As DNA, the CDR3 is TGTGCCAGCAGAGTTGGGACTAGCGCAGATACGCAGTATTTT.

This clone was observed a single time. This chain connects TRBV29-1 to TRBJ2-1; 12 bases match TRBD2. The CDR3 is made up of 13 amino acids. The germline CDR1 and CDR2 sequences are SQVTM and ANQGSEA. Trimming cost V 7 bases and J 10 bases; bases outside gene matches: 8. The CDR3 spells CSEVGLAGGEQFF. CDR3 in DNA: TGCAGCGAGGTAGGGCTAGCGGGAGGGGAGCAGTTCTTC.

This chain uses TRBV6-5 with TRBJ2-7; 10 bases line up with TRBD1. In germline, CDR1 is MNHEY, CDR2 SVGAGI. The V and J ends lost 10 bases and 6 bases, in that order; junction bases with no gene match: 15. The CDR3 contains 15 residues. The CDR3 here is CATNPPGTGVGEQYF. DNA of the CDR3: TGTGCCACGAACCCTCCTGGGACAGGGGTTGGCGAGCAGTACTTC.

This chain uses TRBV6-1 with TRBJ2-2; 13 nucleotides agree with TRBD2. Germline trimming cut 6 bases from V and 5 bases from J; bases unmatched to any gene: 3. From germline, CDR1 is MNHNS and CDR2 SASEGT. The CDR3 loop spans 15 amino acids. DNA of the CDR3: TGTGCCAGCAGAGGACTAGCGGGAGCGACCGGGGAGCTGTTTTTT. It translates to CASRGLAGATGELFF.

This chain joins TRBV7-2 and TRBJ2-7, with a tentative D call TRBD2 (5 bases). Trimming shortened V by 3 bases and J by 3 bases, and 15 bases separated the two germline ends. Per germline, CDR1 SGHTA and CDR2 FQGNSA. CDR3 length: 15 residues. The CDR3 region is CASSLGLAPGYEQYF. The CDR3 region has the DNA TGTGCCAGCAGCTTGGGTCTAGCTCCTGGCTACGAGCAGTACTTC.

The chain carries TRBV4-1 and TRBJ2-2; 9 bases are shared with TRBD1. Germline V CDR1 and CDR2: MGHRA, YSYEKL. The CDR3 runs to 17 residues. The trim removed 4 bases at V and 4 bases at J, leaving 10 bases unmatched. The CDR3 DNA sequence: TGCGCCAGCAGCCGCACCGCTACAGGGGGCGGCACCGGGGAGCTGTTTTTT. Translation gives CASSRTATGGGTGELFF.